This T cell receptor (beta chain) stems from a study of CD8+CD57+ T cells in acquired aplastic anemia. An expansion of CD8+CD57+ cells by flow cytometry had been shown in patients chosen for sequencing. Using genomic DNA as the template, TCR beta VDJ and CDR3 profiling was carried out. TCRdb used MiXCR to reprocess the reads, holding one entry per CDR3 protein. The profile covers approximately 250,000 distinct CDR3 sequences, with 65% to 90% appearing a single time and about two fifths taken by the ten largest. Trimming removed 6 bases from V and 3 bases from J; junction bases left unmatched: 3. The CDR3 consists of 13 residues. The germline CDR1 and CDR2 sequences are MNHNS and SASEGT.

This sequence joins TRBV6-1 and TRBJ2-7, with 9 bases lining up with TRBD1. This receptor was taken from a human donor with aplastic anemia. The material sequenced was sorted CD4+, CD8+, or CD8+CD57+ T cells (not recorded which) from PBMCs. The CDR3 sequence is CASRGQGNYEQYF. As DNA, the CDR3 is TGTGCCAGCAGGGGACAGGGTAACTACGAGCAGTACTTC.